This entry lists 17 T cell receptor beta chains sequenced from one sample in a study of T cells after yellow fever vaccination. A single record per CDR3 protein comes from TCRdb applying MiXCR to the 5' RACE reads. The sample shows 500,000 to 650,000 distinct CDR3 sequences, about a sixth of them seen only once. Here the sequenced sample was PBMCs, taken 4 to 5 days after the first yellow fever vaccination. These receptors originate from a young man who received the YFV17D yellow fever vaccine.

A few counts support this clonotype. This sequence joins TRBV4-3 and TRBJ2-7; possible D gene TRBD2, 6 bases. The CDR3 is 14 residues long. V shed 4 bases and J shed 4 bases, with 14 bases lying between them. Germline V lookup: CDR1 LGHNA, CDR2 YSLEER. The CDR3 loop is CASSPYSGGYEQYF. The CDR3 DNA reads TGCGCCAGCAGCCCCTACTCCGGAGGGTACGAGCAGTACTTC.

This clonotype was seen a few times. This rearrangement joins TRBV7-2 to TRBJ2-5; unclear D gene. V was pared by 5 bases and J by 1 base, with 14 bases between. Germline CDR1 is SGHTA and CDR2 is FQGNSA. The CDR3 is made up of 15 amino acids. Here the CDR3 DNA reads TGTGCCAGCAGCCCCCGTTTGGCACTCCAAGAGACCCAGTACTTC. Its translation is CASSPRLALQETQYF.

The DNA for the CDR3 is TGCAGTGCTAGAATCCTAAGCTATGGCTACACCTTC. Translation: CSARILSYGYTF. This chain joins TRBV20-1 and TRBJ1-2, with no clear D. The ends were cut back, 2 bases at V and 4 bases at J, with 8 bases in the middle. Germline lookup yields CDR1 DFQATT and CDR2 SNEGSKA (reference sequence). This CDR3 region has 12 residues.

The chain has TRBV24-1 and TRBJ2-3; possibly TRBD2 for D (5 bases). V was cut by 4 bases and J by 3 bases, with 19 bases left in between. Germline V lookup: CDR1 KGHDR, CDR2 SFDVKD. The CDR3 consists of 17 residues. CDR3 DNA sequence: TGTGCCACCAGTGACCCCCTAGCTGCTGGCGGTACAGATACGCAGTATTTT. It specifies CATSDPLAAGGTDTQYF.

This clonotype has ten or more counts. This CDR3 is CAAGREGTGELFF. CDR3 in DNA: TGTGCCGCAGGGAGGGAAGGAACCGGGGAGCTGTTTTTT. This sequence joins TRBV10-3 and TRBJ2-2, with 7 bases that match TRBD2. The CDR3 length is 13 residues. The germline V gene encodes CDR1 ENHRY and CDR2 SYGVKD. V lost 11 bases and J lost 5; bases outside the gene matches: 8.

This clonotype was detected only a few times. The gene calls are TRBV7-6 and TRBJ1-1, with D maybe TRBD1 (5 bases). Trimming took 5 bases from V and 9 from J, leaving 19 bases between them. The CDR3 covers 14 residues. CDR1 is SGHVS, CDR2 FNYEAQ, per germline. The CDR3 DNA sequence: TGTGCCAGCAGCCAGATGGTCGGGGCAGTCAAAGCTTTCTTT. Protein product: CASSQMVGAVKAFF.

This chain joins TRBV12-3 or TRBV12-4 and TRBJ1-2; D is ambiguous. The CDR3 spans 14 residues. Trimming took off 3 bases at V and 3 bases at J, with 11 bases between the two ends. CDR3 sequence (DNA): TGTGCCAGCAGTTTCGCGGGGAGGGACTATGGCTACACCTTC. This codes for CASSFAGRDYGYTF.

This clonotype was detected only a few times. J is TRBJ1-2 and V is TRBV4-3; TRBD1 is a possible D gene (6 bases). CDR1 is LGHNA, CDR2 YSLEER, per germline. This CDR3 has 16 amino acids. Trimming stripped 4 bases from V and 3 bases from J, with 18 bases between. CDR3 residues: CASSPSDGGRYYGYTF. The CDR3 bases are TGCGCCAGCAGCCCTTCAGACGGGGGGCGGTACTATGGCTACACCTTC.

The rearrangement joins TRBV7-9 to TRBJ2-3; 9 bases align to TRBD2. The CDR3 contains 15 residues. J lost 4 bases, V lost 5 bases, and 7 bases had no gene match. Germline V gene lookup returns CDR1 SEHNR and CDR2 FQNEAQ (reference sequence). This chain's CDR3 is CASSRGGAGADTQYF. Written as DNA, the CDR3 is TGTGCCAGCAGCCGCGGGGGGGCCGGGGCAGATACGCAGTATTTT.

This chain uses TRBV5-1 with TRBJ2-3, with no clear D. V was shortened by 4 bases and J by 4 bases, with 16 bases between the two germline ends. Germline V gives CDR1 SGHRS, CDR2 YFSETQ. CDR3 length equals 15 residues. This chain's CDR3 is CASSAIPTPADTQYF. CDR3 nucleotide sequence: TGCGCCAGCAGCGCGATTCCGACCCCAGCAGATACGCAGTATTTT.

The DNA for the CDR3 is TGTGCCAGCAGTGTGGACAGCCTTTTGAAGAACGAGCAGTACTTC. It translates to CASSVDSLLKNEQYF. The chain couples TRBV6-1 to TRBJ2-7; D may be TRBD1 (6 bases). This CDR3 contains 15 residues. V was trimmed by 4 bases and J by 5 bases, leaving 18 bases between them. CDR1 and CDR2 from the germline V gene are MNHNS and SASEGT.

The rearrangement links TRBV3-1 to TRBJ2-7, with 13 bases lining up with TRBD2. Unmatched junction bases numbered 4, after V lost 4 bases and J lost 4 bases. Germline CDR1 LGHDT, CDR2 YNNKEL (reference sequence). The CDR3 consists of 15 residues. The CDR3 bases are TGTGCCAGCAGCCGGACTAGCGGGGGATATTACGAGCAGTACGTC. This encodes CASSRTSGGYYEQYV.

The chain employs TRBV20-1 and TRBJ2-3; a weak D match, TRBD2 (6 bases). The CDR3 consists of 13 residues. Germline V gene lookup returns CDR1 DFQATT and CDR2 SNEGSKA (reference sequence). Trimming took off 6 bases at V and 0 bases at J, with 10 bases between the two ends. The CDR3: CSARGLSTDTQYF. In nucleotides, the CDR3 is TGCAGTGCCCGAGGACTAAGCACAGATACGCAGTATTTT.

The CDR3 protein is CASSFPGRGTPNTGELFF. The DNA of the CDR3 is TGTGCCAGCAGCTTTCCCGGTAGAGGGACACCCAACACCGGGGAGCTGTTTTTT. The V and J genes are TRBV11-2 and TRBJ2-2, with TRBD1 as a possible D gene (6 bases). V was clipped by 3 bases and J by 2 bases, with 19 bases between them. Germline-derived CDR1 and CDR2 are SGHAT and FQNNGV. The CDR3 contains 18 residues. Variable domain in full (rest from reference TRBV11-2 and TRBJ2-2): EAGVAQSPRYKIIEKRQSVAFWCNPISGHATLYWYQQILGQGPKLLIQFQNNGVVDDSQLPKDRFSAERLKGVDSTLKIQPAKLEDSAVYLCASSFPGRGTPNTGELFFGEGSRLTVL.

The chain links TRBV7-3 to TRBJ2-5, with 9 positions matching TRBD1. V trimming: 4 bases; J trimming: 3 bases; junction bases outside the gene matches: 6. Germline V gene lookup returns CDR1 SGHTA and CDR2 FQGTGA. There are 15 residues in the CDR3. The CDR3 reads CASSWGTGRKETQYF. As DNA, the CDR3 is TGTGCCAGCAGCTGGGGGACAGGGCGGAAAGAGACCCAGTACTTC.

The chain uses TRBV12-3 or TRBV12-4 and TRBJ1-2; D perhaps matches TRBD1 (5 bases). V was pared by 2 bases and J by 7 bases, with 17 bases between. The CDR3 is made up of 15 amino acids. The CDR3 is CASSLSGIAFVGYTF. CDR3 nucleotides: TGTGCCAGCAGTTTATCAGGGATCGCATTCGTTGGCTACACCTTC.

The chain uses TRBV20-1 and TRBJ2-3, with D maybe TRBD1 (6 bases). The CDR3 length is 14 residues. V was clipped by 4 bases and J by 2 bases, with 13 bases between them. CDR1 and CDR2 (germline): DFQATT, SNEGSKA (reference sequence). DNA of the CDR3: TGCAGTGCTACAGGGGTCCTACACACAGATACGCAGTATTTT. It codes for CSATGVLHTDTQYF.